A selection of T cell receptor beta chains follows, all from one sample in a study of blood T cell repertoires in COVID-19. TCRdb's copy holds only in-frame clones and misses some; the assay was immunoSEQ multiplex PCR. This sample has over 150,000 clones; roughly 87% occur once, and the top ten carry under 10%. The sequenced sample consisted of peripheral blood. The origin of the receptors is a woman aged 70 to 79 with COVID-19, enrolled during active disease. CDR3s include the opening cysteine and the closing phenylalanine or tryptophan. The D gene is left open where the match is weak. Expanded clones are given a class, and other clones once, few, many or no size at all.

CDR3 protein: CASSYRQGPSEAFF
CDR3 DNA: TGTGCCAGCAGTTACCGCCAGGGGCCATCTGAAGCTTTCTTT
clone size: .
V gene: TRBV6-5
D gene: .
J gene: TRBJ1-1

CDR3 protein: CASSLDSSYNEQFF
CDR3 DNA: TGTGCCAGCAGCCTGGACAGCTCCTACAATGAGCAGTTCTTC
clone size: .
V gene: TRBV6-2/TRBV6-3
D gene: .
J gene: TRBJ2-1

CDR3 protein: CASSLEGRGMFGYTF
CDR3 DNA: TGTGCCAGCAGTTTAGAGGGCAGGGGAATGTTTGGCTACACCTTC
clone size: .
V gene: TRBV28
D gene: .
J gene: TRBJ1-2

CDR3 protein: CASSLAGGLSNQPQHF
CDR3 DNA: TGTGCCAGCAGCTTAGCTGGAGGATTGAGCAATCAGCCCCAGCATTTT
clone size: .
V gene: TRBV7-8
D gene: .
J gene: TRBJ1-5

CDR3 protein: CASRRQGSAEAFF
CDR3 DNA: TGTGCCAGCCGTAGACAGGGTTCGGCTGAAGCTTTCTTT
clone size: few
V gene: TRBV28
D gene: TRBD1
J gene: TRBJ1-1

CDR3 protein: CASSSLGLAQTLYEQYF
CDR3 DNA: TGTGCCAGCAGCAGCCTTGGGCTAGCGCAGACCCTCTACGAGCAGTACTTC
clone size: .
V gene: TRBV27
D gene: .
J gene: TRBJ2-7

CDR3 protein: CAWTLIGRGNTEAFF
CDR3 DNA: TGTGCCTGGACCTTAATCGGACGGGGTAACACTGAAGCTTTCTTT
clone size: .
V gene: TRBV30
D gene: .
J gene: TRBJ1-1

CDR3 protein: CASSFARTGNTEAFF
CDR3 DNA: TGTGCCAGCAGTTTTGCTAGGACAGGGAACACTGAAGCTTTCTTT
clone size: .
V gene: TRBV28
D gene: TRBD1
J gene: TRBJ1-1

CDR3 protein: CASSDQGGVSGYTF
CDR3 DNA: TGCGCCAGCAGCGACCAGGGCGGAGTAAGTGGCTACACCTTC
clone size: .
V gene: TRBV5-1
D gene: .
J gene: TRBJ1-2

CDR3 protein: CASSWGQGAYEQYF
CDR3 DNA: TGTGCCAGCAGCTGGGGCCAGGGGGCGTACGAGCAGTACTTC
clone size: .
V gene: TRBV7-2
D gene: TRBD1
J gene: TRBJ2-7

CDR3 protein: CASSKTGVYEQYF
CDR3 DNA: TGTGCCAGCAGTAAGACAGGGGTCTACGAGCAGTACTTC
clone size: .
V gene: TRBV6-2/TRBV6-3
D gene: TRBD1
J gene: TRBJ2-7

CDR3 protein: CASSLIGQGAENTIYF
CDR3 DNA: TGTGCCAGCAGCTTAATAGGACAGGGGGCCGAAAACACCATATATTTT
clone size: .
V gene: TRBV7-3
D gene: TRBD1
J gene: TRBJ1-3

CDR3 protein: CASSPPGRSNEQFF
CDR3 DNA: TGTGCCAGCAGCCCTCCAGGGCGGAGTAATGAGCAGTTCTTC
clone size: few
V gene: TRBV7-2
D gene: .
J gene: TRBJ2-1

CDR3 protein: CASSQIAGGPYNEQFF
CDR3 DNA: TGTGCCAGCAGCCAAATAGCGGGAGGACCCTACAATGAGCAGTTCTTC
clone size: .
V gene: TRBV6-2/TRBV6-3
D gene: TRBD2
J gene: TRBJ2-1

CDR3 protein: CASRIALNAEAFF
CDR3 DNA: TGTGCCAGCAGAATCGCACTGAACGCTGAAGCTTTCTTT
clone size: few
V gene: TRBV3-1/TRBV3-2
D gene: .
J gene: TRBJ1-1

CDR3 protein: CASSSGANEKLFF
CDR3 DNA: TGTGCCAGCAGCAGCGGGGCAAATGAAAAACTGTTTTTT
clone size: .
V gene: TRBV13
D gene: .
J gene: TRBJ1-4

CDR3 protein: CASSLGGLDNEQFF
CDR3 DNA: TGTGCCAGCAGCCTAGGGGGACTTGACAATGAGCAGTTCTTC
clone size: few
V gene: TRBV11-1
D gene: .
J gene: TRBJ2-1

CDR3 protein: CASSLEGQSHGYTF
CDR3 DNA: TGTGCCAGCAGTTTGGAGGGACAGTCTCATGGCTACACCTTC
clone size: .
V gene: TRBV28
D gene: TRBD1
J gene: TRBJ1-2

CDR3 protein: CASKEREVKTGELFF
CDR3 DNA: TGCGCCAGCAAGGAGCGGGAGGTAAAGACCGGGGAGCTGTTTTTT
clone size: .
V gene: TRBV5-1
D gene: TRBD2
J gene: TRBJ2-2

CDR3 protein: CSVAGGINSPLHF
CDR3 DNA: TGCAGCGTTGCTGGGGGGATCAATTCACCCCTCCACTTT
clone size: .
V gene: TRBV29-1
D gene: .
J gene: TRBJ1-6

CDR3 protein: CASSPPEDREAFFF
CDR3 DNA: TGTGCCAGCTCACCACCTGAGGACAGGGAAGCTTTTTTCTTT
clone size: .
V gene: TRBV18
D gene: TRBD1
J gene: TRBJ1-1

CDR3 protein: CASSPGTLQETQYF
CDR3 DNA: TGTGCCAGCAGCCCGGGAACGCTCCAAGAGACCCAGTACTTC
clone size: .
V gene: TRBV5-4
D gene: .
J gene: TRBJ2-5

CDR3 protein: CASSIQGVDEQYF
CDR3 DNA: TGTGCCAGCAGTATACAGGGGGTAGACGAGCAGTACTTC
clone size: few
V gene: TRBV5-4
D gene: TRBD1
J gene: TRBJ2-7

CDR3 protein: CASRTSGSSSGELFF
CDR3 DNA: TGCGCCAGCAGGACTAGCGGGAGTTCAAGCGGGGAGCTGTTTTTT
clone size: .
V gene: TRBV5-1
D gene: TRBD2
J gene: TRBJ2-2

CDR3 protein: CASSYSWARNTEAFF
CDR3 DNA: TGTGCCAGCAGTTACTCTTGGGCGCGGAACACTGAAGCTTTCTTT
clone size: .
V gene: TRBV6-5
D gene: .
J gene: TRBJ1-1

CDR3 protein: CASSSRGSRTTGELFF
CDR3 DNA: TGTGCCAGCAGCTCTAGGGGCTCTAGGACCACCGGGGAGCTGTTTTTT
clone size: .
V gene: TRBV7-9
D gene: .
J gene: TRBJ2-2

CDR3 protein: CASSSSLLEGNTIYF
CDR3 DNA: TGTGCCAGCAGCTCTTCGCTCTTGGAGGGAAACACCATATATTTT
clone size: .
V gene: TRBV6-5
D gene: .
J gene: TRBJ1-3

CDR3 protein: CASTFREGVNSPLHF
CDR3 DNA: TGTGCCAGCACCTTTAGGGAGGGTGTTAATTCACCCCTCCACTTT
clone size: .
V gene: TRBV7-8
D gene: .
J gene: TRBJ1-6

CDR3 protein: CASSQGGTDSYEQYF
CDR3 DNA: TGCGCCAGCAGCCAGGGGGGGACGGACTCCTACGAGCAGTACTTC
clone size: .
V gene: TRBV4-3
D gene: TRBD2
J gene: TRBJ2-7

CDR3 protein: CASSFGDRTQETQYF
CDR3 DNA: TGTGCCAGCAGTTTCGGTGACAGGACCCAAGAGACCCAGTACTTC
clone size: .
V gene: TRBV27
D gene: .
J gene: TRBJ2-5

CDR3 protein: CASSLGTGPNYGYTF
CDR3 DNA: TGTGCCAGCAGTTTGGGGACAGGGCCTAACTATGGCTACACCTTC
clone size: once
V gene: TRBV28
D gene: TRBD1
J gene: TRBJ1-2

CDR3 protein: CASSPAGGVSDTQYF
CDR3 DNA: TGTGCCAGCAGTCCGGCGGGGGGGGTGTCAGATACGCAGTATTTT
clone size: .
V gene: TRBV28
D gene: TRBD2
J gene: TRBJ2-3

CDR3 protein: CATSDTSGRSINEQFF
CDR3 DNA: TGTGCCACCAGTGATACTAGCGGGAGGAGTATCAATGAGCAGTTCTTC
clone size: .
V gene: TRBV24-1
D gene: TRBD2
J gene: TRBJ2-1

CDR3 protein: CSASKGRAQETQYF
CDR3 DNA: TGCAGCGCCTCAAAAGGGAGAGCCCAAGAGACCCAGTACTTC
clone size: .
V gene: TRBV29-1
D gene: .
J gene: TRBJ2-5

CDR3 protein: CASSRDRNTYEQYF
CDR3 DNA: TGTGCCAGCAGCCGGGACAGGAACACCTACGAGCAGTACTTC
clone size: .
V gene: TRBV7-2
D gene: TRBD1
J gene: TRBJ2-7

CDR3 protein: CASSPGTGILEQYF
CDR3 DNA: TGTGCCAGCAGTCCCGGGACAGGGATATTAGAGCAGTACTTC
clone size: many
V gene: TRBV7-2
D gene: TRBD1
J gene: TRBJ2-7

CDR3 protein: CASSLGGQSYEQYF
CDR3 DNA: TGTGCCAGCAGCTTAGGGGGACAGTCCTACGAGCAGTACTTC
clone size: .
V gene: TRBV11-1
D gene: TRBD1
J gene: TRBJ2-7

CDR3 protein: CASSFLQGLNTEAFF
CDR3 DNA: TGTGCCAGCAGCTTCCTACAGGGCTTGAACACTGAAGCTTTCTTT
clone size: .
V gene: TRBV7-2
D gene: .
J gene: TRBJ1-1

CDR3 protein: CATQTGVDRNQPQHF
CDR3 DNA: TGTGCCACGCAAACAGGGGTTGATCGCAATCAGCCCCAGCATTTT
clone size: .
V gene: TRBV10-3
D gene: TRBD1
J gene: TRBJ1-5

CDR3 protein: CASSYLGHAHGYTF
CDR3 DNA: TGTGCCAGCAGTTATTTGGGACACGCTCATGGCTACACCTTC
clone size: .
V gene: TRBV6-7
D gene: .
J gene: TRBJ1-2

CDR3 protein: CASSLDPGNSYEQYF
CDR3 DNA: TGCGCCAGCAGCTTGGATCCAGGGAATTCCTACGAGCAGTACTTC
clone size: .
V gene: TRBV5-1
D gene: .
J gene: TRBJ2-7

CDR3 protein: CASSLGGTGGSYEQYF
CDR3 DNA: TGTGCCAGCAGCTTAGGCGGGACAGGGGGCTCCTACGAGCAGTACTTC
clone size: .
V gene: TRBV11-2
D gene: TRBD1
J gene: TRBJ2-7

CDR3 protein: CASSQGQTYGYTF
CDR3 DNA: TGTGCCAGCAGCCAAGGACAAACCTATGGCTACACCTTC
clone size: .
V gene: TRBV7-2
D gene: .
J gene: TRBJ1-2

CDR3 protein: CASTDFNEQFF
CDR3 DNA: TGTGCCAGCACTGACTTCAATGAGCAGTTCTTC
clone size: .
V gene: TRBV25-1
D gene: .
J gene: TRBJ2-1

CDR3 protein: CASSIRPQGSGANVLTF
CDR3 DNA: TGTGCCAGTAGTATAAGACCACAGGGCTCTGGGGCCAACGTCCTGACTTTC
clone size: .
V gene: TRBV19
D gene: .
J gene: TRBJ2-6

CDR3 protein: CASSPTGNQPQHF
CDR3 DNA: TGTGCCAGCAGTCCGACAGGAAATCAGCCCCAGCATTTT
clone size: .
V gene: TRBV12-3/TRBV12-4
D gene: .
J gene: TRBJ1-5

CDR3 protein: CASSPSQGNSGELFF
CDR3 DNA: TGTGCCAGCTCACCAAGCCAGGGGAACAGCGGGGAGCTGTTTTTT
clone size: .
V gene: TRBV18
D gene: .
J gene: TRBJ2-2

CDR3 protein: CASSLVQGPGNTIYF
CDR3 DNA: TGTGCCAGCAGTTTAGTACAGGGACCTGGAAACACCATATATTTT
clone size: .
V gene: TRBV28
D gene: .
J gene: TRBJ1-3

CDR3 protein: CASSLAFSGSYNEQFF
CDR3 DNA: TGTGCCAGCAGCTTAGCTTTTAGCGGGAGCTACAATGAGCAGTTCTTC
clone size: .
V gene: TRBV7-2
D gene: TRBD2
J gene: TRBJ2-1

CDR3 protein: CASKKGWQMHNEQFF
CDR3 DNA: TGTGCCAGCAAGAAGGGGTGGCAAATGCACAATGAGCAGTTCTTC
clone size: .
V gene: TRBV28
D gene: .
J gene: TRBJ2-1

CDR3 protein: CASRAAHNSPLHF
CDR3 DNA: TGTGCCAGCAGGGCGGCCCATAATTCACCCCTCCACTTT
clone size: .
V gene: TRBV14
D gene: .
J gene: TRBJ1-6

CDR3 protein: CASSPSSGYYGYTF
CDR3 DNA: TGTGCCAGCAGTCCAAGCTCAGGTTACTATGGCTACACCTTC
clone size: .
V gene: TRBV6-5
D gene: .
J gene: TRBJ1-2

CDR3 protein: CAIREQGTTNIQYF
CDR3 DNA: TGTGCCATCAGAGAACAGGGAACCACGAACATTCAGTACTTC
clone size: .
V gene: TRBV10-3
D gene: .
J gene: TRBJ2-4

CDR3 protein: CASFLTRDTQYF
CDR3 DNA: TGTGCCAGCTTCCTGACTAGGGATACGCAGTATTTT
clone size: .
V gene: TRBV28
D gene: .
J gene: TRBJ2-3

CDR3 protein: CASSAEGAGYGYTF
CDR3 DNA: TGTGCCAGCAGCGCGGAGGGGGCCGGCTATGGCTACACCTTC
clone size: .
V gene: TRBV6-5
D gene: TRBD1
J gene: TRBJ1-2